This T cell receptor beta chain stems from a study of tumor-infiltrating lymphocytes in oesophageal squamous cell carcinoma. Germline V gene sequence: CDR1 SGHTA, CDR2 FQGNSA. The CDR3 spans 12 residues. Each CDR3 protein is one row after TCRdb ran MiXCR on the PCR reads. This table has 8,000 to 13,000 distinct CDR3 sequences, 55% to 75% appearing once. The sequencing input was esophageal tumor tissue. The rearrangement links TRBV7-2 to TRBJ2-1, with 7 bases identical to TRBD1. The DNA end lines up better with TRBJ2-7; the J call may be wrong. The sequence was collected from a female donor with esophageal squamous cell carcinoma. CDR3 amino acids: CASSSTGYEQYF. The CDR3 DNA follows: TGTGCCAGCAGCTCGACAGGGTACGAGCAGTACTTC.